This TCR beta chain derives from a study of T-cell reconstitution after alpha-beta-depleted transplantation in children. A library of TCRbeta sequences, prepared with unique molecular identifiers, was generated. TCRdb called the PCR reads again in MiXCR, with one record for every CDR3 protein. The sample includes about 400,000 distinct CDR3 sequences, 15% to 20% seen only once; the top ten take roughly 27%. This receptor was identified in a boy younger than two who had a stem cell transplant for Wiskott-Aldrich syndrome, so the T cells may come from the graft donor. This sample comprised PBMCs, mostly from graft donor cells, obtained 360 days after TCRalphabeta/CD19-depleted stem cell transplant.

The CDR3 nucleotides are TGTGCCAGCAGCCCAATCTTTCCTAGCGGGTCTACCTACGAGCAGTACTTC. This sequence encodes CASSPIFPSGSTYEQYF. The V gene is TRBV21-1, the J gene TRBJ2-7; TRBD2 was called by the table and not checked on the DNA. TRBV21-1 is a listed pseudogene. CDR3 size: 17 residues.